The text below deals with one T cell receptor (beta chain). No antigen is known for it. J gave up 6 bases and V 7 bases, and 11 bases lay outside the gene matches. This CDR3 is built from 15 residues. Germline V gives CDR1 SQVTM, CDR2 ANQGSEA. This specimen comes from a study of long-term antiretroviral therapy in people with HIV. Study-wide points: Versus controls, repertoires in people with HIV had narrower CDR3 length ranges.

With survey level as its setting, the immunoSEQ assay was v3.0. It was roughly 35,000-50,000 T-cell genomes per sample that sequencing targeted. Only in-frame clones appear in the TCRdb table, and some are missing; sequencing was by immunoSEQ multiplex PCR. Here the sample spans 30,000 to 45,000 clones, 80% being singletons. The gene calls are TRBV29-1 and TRBJ2-2, with 10 bases identical to TRBD2. The sequencing used unsorted PBMCs, collected 3.4 years after starting antiretroviral therapy. This TCR derives from a man between 25 and 39 years old with HIV. The chain's CDR3 is CSGRIGTSVAGELFF. In DNA, the CDR3 is TGCAGCGGGCGAATCGGGACTAGCGTGGCCGGGGAGCTGTTTTTT.